This entry describes one T cell receptor (beta chain). Its antigen is as yet unknown. These data come from a study of coeliac disease. Findings and limits, study-wide: The authors considered this approach unsuitable for unbiased detection of gliadin-specific T cells.

The repertoire was sequenced with immunoSEQ multiplex PCR; TCRdb's copy has only in-frame clones and lacks some. The sample lists several thousand clones; approximately 78% were seen once. The sequenced sample consisted of lamina propria lymphocytes from the gut. The receptor comes from a man younger than 40 with celiac disease.

The CDR3 protein is CASSPSGITDTQYF. CDR3 bases: TGTGCCAGCTCACCTAGCGGAATCACAGATACGCAGTATTTT. The V call is TRBV18, the J call TRBJ2-3; TRBD2 is a possible D gene (6 bases). CDR3 length: 14 residues. The V end lost 3 bases, the J end lost 2 bases, and 9 bases lay between the germline ends. Germline assignment: CDR1 KGHSH and CDR2 LQKENI.